The rows below give T cell receptor beta chains drawn from one sample of a study of vaccination and CD4 T cells after COVID-19. Via MiXCR, TCRdb re-called the PCR reads, giving one row per CDR3 protein. The table lists around 5,900 distinct CDR3 sequences, roughly 52% of them singletons. The antigens these receptors bind are not known. The sample consisted of CD4+ T cells from blood, cultured in vitro. The receptor source for this set is a human donor who had recovered from COVID-19. The CDR3 runs from the conserved cysteine through the conserved F or W. D genes are given only for firm matches. Some rows have no size entry. The others give once, few or many, or a class for an expanded clone.

V	size	D	J	length	DNA	CDR3
TRBV20-1	.	.	TRBJ2-3	17	TGCAGTGCTAGAGATCTGCGGGGACCCGGGGGCACAGATACGCAGTATTTT	CSARDLRGPGGTDTQYF
TRBV20-1	large	.	TRBJ2-4	15	TGCAGTGCTAGAAGGGGGGGGTCGGACAAAAACATTCAGTACTTC	CSARRGGSDKNIQYF
TRBV4-1	few	.	TRBJ1-5	13	TGCGCCAGCAGCCAAGAAACGTATCAGCCCCAGCATTTT	CASSQETYQPQHF
TRBV19	few	.	TRBJ2-2	13	TGTGCCACCTCCGGGGAAAACACCGGGGAGCTGTTTTTT	CATSGENTGELFF
TRBV27	once	.	TRBJ2-5	16	TGTGCCAGCAGTTTGACCGGGACGCGGGCCGTAGAGACCCAGTACTTC	CASSLTGTRAVETQYF
TRBV19	large	TRBD1	TRBJ1-5	15	TGTGCCAGTAGTCCCCTGACAGGGGGCAATCAGCCCCAGCATTTT	CASSPLTGGNQPQHF
TRBV10-3	few	.	TRBJ2-3	14	TGTGCCACCAGCCCGCTCCAAAACACAGATACGCAGTATTTT	CATSPLQNTDTQYF
TRBV20-1	few	TRBD1	TRBJ1-2	12	TGCAGTGCATCTGGACAGGGGTATGGCTACACCTTC	CSASGQGYGYTF
TRBV10-3	.	.	TRBJ2-7	11	TGTGCCATCAGGGGATCCTACGAGCAGTACTTC	CAIRGSYEQYF
TRBV10-3	.	.	TRBJ1-2	14	TGTGCCATCAGTGAGTCGAAAGGGCTCTATGGCTACACCTTC	CAISESKGLYGYTF
TRBV2	few	TRBD1	TRBJ2-3	14	TGTGCCAGCAGTGGGGACAGACACACAGATACGCAGTATTTT	CASSGDRHTDTQYF
TRBV12-3/TRBV12-4	.	.	TRBJ1-2	12	TGTGCCAGCAGTTTGTCCGGGGTTGGCTACACCTTC	CASSLSGVGYTF
TRBV25-1	.	.	TRBJ1-1	12	TGTGCCAGCAGTGAATCTCACACTGAAGCTTTCTTT	CASSESHTEAFF
TRBV20-1	.	.	TRBJ2-7	16	TGCAGTGCCAAAGAGGTGGGACTGCAACTAACCTACGAGCAGTACTTC	CSAKEVGLQLTYEQYF
TRBV10-1	.	.	TRBJ1-1	13	TGCGCCAGCAGTCGGGATATGAACACTGAAGCTTTCTTT	CASSRDMNTEAFF
TRBV5-1	few	TRBD2	TRBJ2-1	16	TGCGCCAGCAGCTTGGCCCTAGCGGGGGGGAACAATGAGCAGTTCTTC	CASSLALAGGNNEQFF
TRBV28	.	TRBD2	TRBJ2-4	16	TGTGCCAGCAGTGAAGCGGGACTCCTAGCCAAAAACATTCAGTACTTC	CASSEAGLLAKNIQYF
TRBV27	few	TRBD1	TRBJ1-2	23	TGTGCCAGCAGTCCTAGGACAGGGGGCTACGCGAACCGCTTTGGGGATGTTCTGGGGGGCTACACCTTC	CASSPRTGGYANRFGDVLGGYTF
TRBV6-5	.	.	TRBJ1-3	16	TGTGCCAGCAGTTACTCCGGCGGCCCCACTGGAAACACCATATATTTT	CASSYSGGPTGNTIYF
TRBV7-9	hyperexpanded	.	TRBJ1-1	14	TGTGCCAGCAGCTCTAGGGGTGTAGGCACTGAAGCTTTCTTT	CASSSRGVGTEAFF
TRBV7-9	.	TRBD1	TRBJ1-2	14	TGTGCCAGCAGCGGCCGGACAGGGGTTGGTGGCTACACCTTC	CASSGRTGVGGYTF
TRBV7-8	few	.	TRBJ1-3	14	TGTGCCAGCAGCCTCGGGGGGCGAGGAAACACCATATATTTT	CASSLGGRGNTIYF
TRBV27	.	.	TRBJ1-3	15	TGTGCCAGCAAGCGCTCAGGACAGATTATGAACACCATATATTTT	CASKRSGQIMNTIYF
TRBV19	.	.	TRBJ1-1	13	TGTGCCAGCACCTACAGGGTCGGAACTGAAGCTTTCTTT	CASTYRVGTEAFF
TRBV2	.	.	TRBJ1-2	11	TGTGCCAGCCGGGGATCGGGCGGCTACACCTTC	CASRGSGGYTF
TRBV20-1	.	.	TRBJ2-7	13	TGCAGTGCTAGAGACCCAGGGCGATACGAGCAGTACTTC	CSARDPGRYEQYF
TRBV7-2	.	.	TRBJ1-1	16	TGTGCCAGCAGCTTAGCGCTAGGGACAAAGAACACTGAAGCTTTCTTT	CASSLALGTKNTEAFF
TRBV20-1	.	.	TRBJ2-7	15	TGCAGTGCTAGAGATCTTCCTAGCCGATCCTACGAGCAGTACTTC	CSARDLPSRSYEQYF
TRBV19	few	.	TRBJ2-3	13	TGTGCCAGTAGTATAGGGGCCTCAGATACGCAGTATTTT	CASSIGASDTQYF
TRBV25-1	.	.	TRBJ1-2	14	TGTGCCAGCAGTGAATCGGGGGCGAGCTATGGCTACACCTTC	CASSESGASYGYTF
TRBV20-1	.	.	TRBJ1-2	13	TGCAGTGCTAGACAGGGGTTGTCGGATGGCTACACCTTC	CSARQGLSDGYTF
TRBV19	.	TRBD2	TRBJ2-7	16	TGTGCCAGTAGTATCAGCGGGGGCGCGAAATCGGGGGAGCAGTACTTC	CASSISGGAKSGEQYF
TRBV4-1	.	TRBD2	TRBJ2-5	19	TGCGCCAGCAGCCACCTCGGAAGCGGGAGGTACCCCATCCTGGAGACCCAGTACTTC	CASSHLGSGRYPILETQYF
TRBV11-1	few	.	TRBJ2-2	17	TGTGCCAGCAGCTCCCCGAGGGGGAGGTCCAACACCGGGGAGCTGTTTTTT	CASSSPRGRSNTGELFF
TRBV2	few	TRBD1	TRBJ1-2	15	TGTGCCAGCAGTGAAGCAGGTCCCAGGGGGCGTGGCTACACCTTC	CASSEAGPRGRGYTF
TRBV6-1	.	.	TRBJ1-5	12	TGTGCCACACGGTTGGGCAATCAGCCCCAGCATTTT	CATRLGNQPQHF
TRBV6-1	.	TRBD2	TRBJ2-1	15	TGTGCCAGCAAAGCCCCAGCGGGAGCCTACAATGAGCAGTTCTTC	CASKAPAGAYNEQFF
TRBV20-1	.	.	TRBJ1-5	13	TGCAGTGCTAGAGAAGGGAGTAATCAGCCCCGGCATTTT	CSAREGSNQPRHF
TRBV20-1	.	.	TRBJ2-5	13	TGCAGTGCTAGCCCCGTGTACCAAGAGACCCAGTACTTC	CSASPVYQETQYF
TRBV20-1	few	TRBD1	TRBJ1-3	15	TGCAGTGCTAGAGGAAGGGGGCTTACTGGAAACACCATATATTTT	CSARGRGLTGNTIYF
TRBV6-1	.	TRBD1	TRBJ1-1	12	TGTGCCAGCAGGGAATCGACAGGGAGAGCTTTCTTT	CASRESTGRAFF
TRBV7-9	.	TRBD2	TRBJ2-3	18	TGTGCCAGCAGCCAGCGAAGGGGGGGGGCGGGAGGAACAGATACGCAGTATTTT	CASSQRRGGAGGTDTQYF
TRBV6-1	.	TRBD1	TRBJ1-1	17	TGTGCCAGCAGTGTCACAGGGGCGCAAGCGATAAACACTGAAGCTTTCTTT	CASSVTGAQAINTEAFF
TRBV6-4	few	TRBD1	TRBJ1-1	17	TGTGCCAGCAGTGACTCAAAATACAGGGGATTGAACACTGAAGCTTTCTTT	CASSDSKYRGLNTEAFF
TRBV20-1	.	.	TRBJ2-7	14	TGCAGTGCTAGAGTCCCGGGAAACGCCTACGAGCAGTACTTC	CSARVPGNAYEQYF
TRBV7-3	.	.	TRBJ2-1	13	TGTGCCAGCAGCTTGTCCCGGGGGAATGAGCAGTTCTTC	CASSLSRGNEQFF
TRBV11-3	few	.	TRBJ2-2	15	TGTGCCAGCAGCCTCGCAGGGAAGAACACCGGGGAGCTGTTTTTT	CASSLAGKNTGELFF
TRBV30	few	.	TRBJ1-3	11	TGTGCCTGGAGTATGGAAAACACCATATATTTT	CAWSMENTIYF
TRBV11-2	few	TRBD1	TRBJ2-7	16	TGTGCCAGCAGCTTAGTCATGACAGGGGGCACCTACGAGCAGTACTTC	CASSLVMTGGTYEQYF